These T cell receptor beta chains were read from a single sample in a study of cytomegalovirus exposure and HLA in healthy donors. Only in-frame clones appear in the TCRdb table, and some are missing; sequencing was by immunoSEQ multiplex PCR. The sample includes fewer than 120,000 clones, 76% of them seen just once. Input material: PBMCs. The receptors were sampled from a man younger than 45 in good health and CMV-seropositive. CDR3s include the opening cysteine and the closing phenylalanine or tryptophan. D genes are given only for firm matches. Rows give clone size only sometimes, using once, few, many, or a class for an expanded clone.

v_call: TRBV4-1
clone_size: -
j_call: TRBJ1-1
d_call: TRBD1
cdr3_nt: TGCGCCAGCAGCCCCCGGGACAGGAGATCGAACACTGAAGCTTTCTTT
cdr3_aa: CASSPRDRRSNTEAFF

v_call: TRBV21-1
clone_size: once
j_call: TRBJ2-7
d_call: -
cdr3_nt: TGTGCCAGCAGCAAAGATCTCGGTTCCTACGAGCAGTACTTC
cdr3_aa: CASSKDLGSYEQYF

v_call: TRBV7-2
clone_size: -
j_call: TRBJ1-4
d_call: TRBD1
cdr3_nt: TGTGCCAGCAGCTCCTTTCAGACAGGGGATTTTGTAAAACTGTTTTTT
cdr3_aa: CASSSFQTGDFVKLFF

v_call: TRBV29-1
clone_size: -
j_call: TRBJ1-2
d_call: -
cdr3_nt: TGCAGCGTTGAAGGGGGGGGCGGCGGCTACACCTTC
cdr3_aa: CSVEGGGGGYTF

v_call: TRBV12-1
clone_size: -
j_call: TRBJ2-7
d_call: -
cdr3_nt: TGTGCCAGCAGCTTTTTGGACATCCTCTACGAGCAGTACTTC
cdr3_aa: CASSFLDILYEQYF

v_call: TRBV19
clone_size: -
j_call: TRBJ1-5
d_call: -
cdr3_nt: TGTGCCAGTAGTATAACGGGTAGCAATCAGCCCCAGCATTTT
cdr3_aa: CASSITGSNQPQHF

v_call: TRBV6-1
clone_size: -
j_call: TRBJ1-5
d_call: TRBD1
cdr3_nt: TGTGCCAGCAGGCATACAGGGGGCGATCAGCCCCAGCATTTT
cdr3_aa: CASRHTGGDQPQHF

v_call: TRBV7-2
clone_size: few
j_call: TRBJ2-5
d_call: TRBD1
cdr3_nt: TGTGCCAGCAGCTCCGTCCCGGGACAGGGATGGGCGCAAGAGACCCAGTACTTC
cdr3_aa: CASSSVPGQGWAQETQYF

v_call: TRBV28
clone_size: -
j_call: TRBJ1-6
d_call: -
cdr3_nt: TGTGCCAGCAGACCCCGCCCGACAGCTTATAATTCACCCCTCCACTTT
cdr3_aa: CASRPRPTAYNSPLHF

v_call: TRBV7-2
clone_size: once
j_call: TRBJ2-7
d_call: TRBD2
cdr3_nt: TGTGCCAGCAGCCAGGCGGGGGGGCTAGCGGGGGTGCAGTACTTC
cdr3_aa: CASSQAGGLAGVQYF

v_call: TRBV2
clone_size: -
j_call: TRBJ2-5
d_call: -
cdr3_nt: TGTGCCAGCAGTGATTTGGTAGAGCAAGAGACCCAGTACTTC
cdr3_aa: CASSDLVEQETQYF

v_call: TRBV4-1
clone_size: few
j_call: TRBJ2-4
d_call: TRBD2
cdr3_nt: TGCGCCAGCAGCCAAGGGTGGGAGGGTGAAAACATTCAGTACTTC
cdr3_aa: CASSQGWEGENIQYF

v_call: TRBV30
clone_size: -
j_call: TRBJ2-2
d_call: TRBD1
cdr3_nt: TGTGCCTGGAGTGTACGCGTGACAGGGCCCACCGGGGAGCTGTTTTTT
cdr3_aa: CAWSVRVTGPTGELFF

v_call: TRBV10-3
clone_size: -
j_call: TRBJ2-1
d_call: TRBD1
cdr3_nt: TGTGCCATCAGATCTGGACAGGGGAGCTCCTACAATGAGCAGTTCTTC
cdr3_aa: CAIRSGQGSSYNEQFF

v_call: TRBV27
clone_size: -
j_call: TRBJ1-2
d_call: -
cdr3_nt: TGTGCCAGTCTCTCGGGTCCACCTGCCGCTAACTATGGCTACACCTTC
cdr3_aa: CASLSGPPAANYGYTF

v_call: TRBV4-1
clone_size: -
j_call: TRBJ2-7
d_call: TRBD2
cdr3_nt: TGCGCCAGCAGCCAAGGGCTAGCGGGGAACTACGAGCAGTACTTC
cdr3_aa: CASSQGLAGNYEQYF

v_call: TRBV7-2
clone_size: once
j_call: TRBJ2-3
d_call: -
cdr3_nt: TGTGCCAGCAGCCCCCGGGAGACAGATACGCAGTATTTT
cdr3_aa: CASSPRETDTQYF

v_call: TRBV19
clone_size: -
j_call: TRBJ2-3
d_call: -
cdr3_nt: TGTGCCAGTAGTTCACCGGGACACATCACAGATACGCAGTATTTT
cdr3_aa: CASSSPGHITDTQYF

v_call: TRBV27
clone_size: -
j_call: TRBJ1-4
d_call: TRBD1
cdr3_nt: TGTGCCAGCAGTTGGGACAGGGGTACAACTAATGAAAAACTGTTTTTT
cdr3_aa: CASSWDRGTTNEKLFF

v_call: TRBV30
clone_size: -
j_call: TRBJ2-2
d_call: TRBD1
cdr3_nt: TGTGCCTGGTCCGGGACAGGGGAGGCCGGGGAGCTGTTTTTT
cdr3_aa: CAWSGTGEAGELFF

v_call: TRBV13
clone_size: -
j_call: TRBJ2-3
d_call: -
cdr3_nt: TGTGCCAGCAGCCCCCGGACTGTCACAGATACGCAGTATTTT
cdr3_aa: CASSPRTVTDTQYF

v_call: TRBV6-5
clone_size: -
j_call: TRBJ1-2
d_call: TRBD1
cdr3_nt: TGTGCCAGCAGCTCGGGACAGAACTATGGCTACACCTTC
cdr3_aa: CASSSGQNYGYTF

v_call: TRBV28
clone_size: -
j_call: TRBJ1-2
d_call: -
cdr3_nt: TGTGCCAGCAGTTTACGCAGAGGCTATGGCTACACCTTC
cdr3_aa: CASSLRRGYGYTF

v_call: TRBV5-6
clone_size: -
j_call: TRBJ2-7
d_call: TRBD1
cdr3_nt: TGTGCCAGCAGCTTGGATCGGACAGGGATCTACGAGCAGTACTTC
cdr3_aa: CASSLDRTGIYEQYF

v_call: TRBV7-8
clone_size: -
j_call: TRBJ2-6
d_call: TRBD1
cdr3_nt: TGTGCCAGCAGCCCAGACAGGGGCTTGGATGGGGCCAACGTCCTGACTTTC
cdr3_aa: CASSPDRGLDGANVLTF

v_call: TRBV10-3
clone_size: -
j_call: TRBJ2-1
d_call: -
cdr3_nt: TGTGCCATCAGTGAGTCCAGCGGGTACAATGAGCAGTTCTTC
cdr3_aa: CAISESSGYNEQFF

v_call: TRBV28
clone_size: -
j_call: TRBJ2-1
d_call: -
cdr3_nt: TGTGCCAGCAGTTTATCACTGGGCCACAATGAGCAGTTCTTC
cdr3_aa: CASSLSLGHNEQFF